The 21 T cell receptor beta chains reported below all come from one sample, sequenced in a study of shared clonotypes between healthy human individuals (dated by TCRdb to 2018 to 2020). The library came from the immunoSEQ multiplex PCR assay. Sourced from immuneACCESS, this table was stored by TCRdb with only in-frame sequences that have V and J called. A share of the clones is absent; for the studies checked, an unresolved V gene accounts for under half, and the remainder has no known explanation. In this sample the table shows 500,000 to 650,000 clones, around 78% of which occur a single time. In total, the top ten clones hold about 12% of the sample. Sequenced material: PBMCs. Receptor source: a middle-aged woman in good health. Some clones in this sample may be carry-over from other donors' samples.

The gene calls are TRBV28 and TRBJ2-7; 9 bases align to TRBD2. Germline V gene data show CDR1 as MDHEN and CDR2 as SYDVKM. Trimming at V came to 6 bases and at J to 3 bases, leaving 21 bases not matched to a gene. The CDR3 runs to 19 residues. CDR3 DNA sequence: TGTGCCAGCAGCGGTAAAATCAGCGGGAGGAGAAGGGGCCACTACGAGCAGTACTTC. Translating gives CASSGKISGRRRGHYEQYF.

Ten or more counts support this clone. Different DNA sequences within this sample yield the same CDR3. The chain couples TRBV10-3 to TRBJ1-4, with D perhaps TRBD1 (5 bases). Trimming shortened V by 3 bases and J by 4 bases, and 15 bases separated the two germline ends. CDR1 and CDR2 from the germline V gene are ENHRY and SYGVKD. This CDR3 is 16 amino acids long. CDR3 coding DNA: TGTGCCATCAGTGAATCCCCGACAGCCATTAATGAAAAACTGTTTTTT. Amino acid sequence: CAISESPTAINEKLFF.

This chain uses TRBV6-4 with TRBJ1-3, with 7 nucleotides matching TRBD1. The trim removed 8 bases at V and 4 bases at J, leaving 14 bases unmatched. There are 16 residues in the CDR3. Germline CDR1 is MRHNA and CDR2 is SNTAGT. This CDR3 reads CASPKPDRVGGNTIYF. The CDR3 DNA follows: TGTGCCAGCCCCAAGCCCGACAGGGTTGGCGGAAACACCATATATTTT.

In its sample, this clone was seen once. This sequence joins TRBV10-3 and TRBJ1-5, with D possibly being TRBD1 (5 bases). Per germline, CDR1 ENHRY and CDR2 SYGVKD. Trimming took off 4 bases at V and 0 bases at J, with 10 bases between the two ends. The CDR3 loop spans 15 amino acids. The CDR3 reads CAISAGVNSNQPQHF. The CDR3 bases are TGTGCCATCAGTGCGGGGGTAAATAGCAATCAGCCCCAGCATTTT.

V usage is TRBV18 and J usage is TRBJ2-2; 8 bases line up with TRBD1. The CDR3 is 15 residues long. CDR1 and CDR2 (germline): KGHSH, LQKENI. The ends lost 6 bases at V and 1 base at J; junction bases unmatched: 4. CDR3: CASSLGQGNTGELFF. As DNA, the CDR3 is TGTGCCAGCTCTCTAGGACAGGGGAACACCGGGGAGCTGTTTTTT.

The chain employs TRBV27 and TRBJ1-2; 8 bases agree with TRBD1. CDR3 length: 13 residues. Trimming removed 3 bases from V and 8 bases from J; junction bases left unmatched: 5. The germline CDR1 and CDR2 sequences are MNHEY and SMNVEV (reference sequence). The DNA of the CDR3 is TGTGCCAGCAGTTTCGACAGGGGAAGGGGCTACACCTTC. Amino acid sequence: CASSFDRGRGYTF.

CDR3 residues: CASSFTDRLNTEAFF. CDR3 bases: TGTGCCAGCAGTTTCACGGACAGGTTGAACACTGAAGCTTTCTTT. The V and J genes are TRBV28 and TRBJ1-1, with 7 bases fitting TRBD1. This CDR3 is 15 amino acids long. Looked up from germline, CDR1 is MDHEN and CDR2 is SYDVKM. V shed 3 bases, J shed 0 bases, and the junction held 4 bases outside the gene matches.

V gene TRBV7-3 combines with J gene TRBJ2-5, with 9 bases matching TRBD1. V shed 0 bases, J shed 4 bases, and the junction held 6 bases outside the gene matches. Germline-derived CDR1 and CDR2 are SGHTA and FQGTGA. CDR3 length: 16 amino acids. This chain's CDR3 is CASSLTGQGDRETQYF. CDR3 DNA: TGTGCCAGCAGCTTAACGGGACAGGGTGATCGAGAGACCCAGTACTTC.

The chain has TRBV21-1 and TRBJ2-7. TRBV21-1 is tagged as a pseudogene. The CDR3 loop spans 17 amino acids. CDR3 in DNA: TGTGCCAGCAGCAAAGGGAACCGGGACCAGACGTCGTGCGAGCAGTACTTC. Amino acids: CASSKGNRDQTSCEQYF.

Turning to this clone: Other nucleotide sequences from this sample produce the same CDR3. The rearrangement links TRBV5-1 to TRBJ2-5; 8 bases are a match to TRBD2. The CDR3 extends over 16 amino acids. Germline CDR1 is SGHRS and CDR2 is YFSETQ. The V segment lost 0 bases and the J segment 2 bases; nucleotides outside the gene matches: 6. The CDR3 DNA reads TGCGCCAGCAGCTTGGCCCCGGGAGGGGGACAAGAGACCCAGTACTTC. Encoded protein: CASSLAPGGGQETQYF.

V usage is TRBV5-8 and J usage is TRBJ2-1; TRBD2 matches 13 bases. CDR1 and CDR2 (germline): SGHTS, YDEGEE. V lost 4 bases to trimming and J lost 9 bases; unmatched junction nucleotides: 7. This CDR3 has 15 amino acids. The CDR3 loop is CASSVGTSGIGEQFF. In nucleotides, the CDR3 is TGTGCCAGCAGCGTCGGGACTAGCGGGATCGGTGAGCAGTTCTTC.

The CDR3 nucleotides read TGCGCCAGCAGCACCGGGACATATGGCTACACCTTC. Protein: CASSTGTYGYTF. The J gene is TRBJ1-2, the V gene TRBV5-1, with D possibly matching TRBD1 (6 bases). Trimming removed 4 bases at V and 5 bases at J, with 9 bases between. CDR3 length: 12 residues. CDR1 SGHRS and CDR2 YFSETQ come from the germline V gene.

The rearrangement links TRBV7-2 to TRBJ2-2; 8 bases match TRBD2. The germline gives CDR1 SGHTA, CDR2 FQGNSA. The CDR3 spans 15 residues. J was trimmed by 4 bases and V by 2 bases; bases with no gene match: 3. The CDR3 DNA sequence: TGTGCCAGCAGCTTAATAAGCGGGAGCACCGGGGAGCTGTTTTTT. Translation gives CASSLISGSTGELFF.

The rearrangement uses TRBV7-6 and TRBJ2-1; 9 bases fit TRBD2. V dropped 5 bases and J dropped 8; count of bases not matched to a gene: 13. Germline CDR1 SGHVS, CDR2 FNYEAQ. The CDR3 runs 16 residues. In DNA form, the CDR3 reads TGTGCCAGCAGCCTCAGAGGAGCGGGAGGAGTCTATGAGCAGTTCTTC. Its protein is CASSLRGAGGVYEQFF.

The CDR3 loop reads CASSTGQGGRVDGYTF. CDR3 nucleotides: TGCGCCAGCAGCACGGGACAGGGGGGTCGTGTTGATGGCTACACCTTC. The rearrangement uses TRBV5-1 and TRBJ1-2; TRBD1 agrees at 11 bases. The CDR3 consists of 16 residues. V trimming: 4 bases; J trimming: 6 bases; junction bases outside the gene matches: 11. Germline CDR1 is SGHRS and CDR2 is YFSETQ.

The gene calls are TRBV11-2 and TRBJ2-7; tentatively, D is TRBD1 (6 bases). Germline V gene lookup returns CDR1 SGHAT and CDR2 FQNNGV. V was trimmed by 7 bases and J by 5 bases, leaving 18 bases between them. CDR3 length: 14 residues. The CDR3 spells CASKSTGLSHEQYF. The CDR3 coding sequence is TGTGCCAGCAAGAGTACAGGGTTGTCTCACGAGCAGTACTTC.

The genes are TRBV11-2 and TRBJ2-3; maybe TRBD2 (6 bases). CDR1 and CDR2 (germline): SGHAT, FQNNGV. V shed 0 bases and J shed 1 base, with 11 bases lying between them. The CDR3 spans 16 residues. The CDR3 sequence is CASSLDLTGGTDTQYF. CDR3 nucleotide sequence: TGTGCCAGCAGCTTAGATCTTACGGGGGGCACAGATACGCAGTATTTT. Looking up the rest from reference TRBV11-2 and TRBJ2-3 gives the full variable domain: EAGVAQSPRYKIIEKRQSVAFWCNPISGHATLYWYQQILGQGPKLLIQFQNNGVVDDSQLPKDRFSAERLKGVDSTLKIQPAKLEDSAVYLCASSLDLTGGTDTQYFGPGTRLTVL.

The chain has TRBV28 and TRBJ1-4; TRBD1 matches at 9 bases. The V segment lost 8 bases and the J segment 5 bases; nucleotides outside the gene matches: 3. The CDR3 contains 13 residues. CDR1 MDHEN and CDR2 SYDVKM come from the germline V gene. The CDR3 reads CASYDRGNEKLFF. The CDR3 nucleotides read TGTGCCAGCTACGACAGGGGGAATGAAAAACTGTTTTTT.

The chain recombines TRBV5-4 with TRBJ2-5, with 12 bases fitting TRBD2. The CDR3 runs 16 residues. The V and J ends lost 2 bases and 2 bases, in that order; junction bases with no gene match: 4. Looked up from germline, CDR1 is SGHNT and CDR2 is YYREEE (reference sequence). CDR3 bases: TGTGCCAGCAGCTTACAAGGACTAGCGGGACAAGAGACCCAGTACTTC. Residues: CASSLQGLAGQETQYF.

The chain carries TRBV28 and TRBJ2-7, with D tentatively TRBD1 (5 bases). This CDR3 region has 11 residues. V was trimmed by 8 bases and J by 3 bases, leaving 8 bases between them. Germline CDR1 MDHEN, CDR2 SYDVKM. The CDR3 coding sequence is TGTGCCAGCGGACATGTCTACGAGCAGTACTTC. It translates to CASGHVYEQYF.

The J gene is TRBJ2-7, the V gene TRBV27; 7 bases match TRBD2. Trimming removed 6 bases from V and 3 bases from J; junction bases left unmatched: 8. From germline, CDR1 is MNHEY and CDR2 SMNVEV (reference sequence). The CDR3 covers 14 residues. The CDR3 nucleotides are TGTGCCAGCAGGCGGACTAGAAACAACTACGAGCAGTACTTC. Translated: CASRRTRNNYEQYF.